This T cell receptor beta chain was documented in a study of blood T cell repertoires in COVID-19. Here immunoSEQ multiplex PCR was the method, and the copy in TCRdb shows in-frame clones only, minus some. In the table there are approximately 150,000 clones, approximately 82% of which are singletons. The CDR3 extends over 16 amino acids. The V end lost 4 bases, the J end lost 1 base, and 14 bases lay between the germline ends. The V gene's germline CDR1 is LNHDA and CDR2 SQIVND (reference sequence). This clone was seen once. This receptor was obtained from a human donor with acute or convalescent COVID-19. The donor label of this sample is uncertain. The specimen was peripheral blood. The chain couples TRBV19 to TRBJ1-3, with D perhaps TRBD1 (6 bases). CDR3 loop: CASSRGRGVSGNTIYF. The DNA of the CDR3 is TGTGCCAGTAGTAGGGGCAGGGGCGTTTCTGGAAACACCATATATTTT.